These 4 T cell receptor beta chains were sequenced from one sample in a study of cytomegalovirus exposure and HLA in healthy donors listed by TCRdb under 2017. Receptors were amplified or captured by the immunoSEQ multiplex PCR assay. The immuneACCESS repertoire file appears here via TCRdb, limited to in-frame rearrangements. These files lack a portion of the clones; in checked studies, under half of the deficit traces to unresolved V genes, and the cause of the others is not known. The sample table shows approximately 180,000 clones, and about 89% are seen once. The top ten constitute roughly 2.7% of the sample. Material: PBMCs. These receptors were taken from a young man in good health and CMV-seropositive.

The rearrangement uses TRBV29-1 and TRBJ2-7; 8 bases are shared with TRBD1. CDR3 length: 15 amino acids. V shed 0 bases, J shed 2 bases, and the junction held 6 bases outside the gene matches. CDR1 and CDR2 from the germline V gene are SQVTM and ANQGSEA. The CDR3 protein is CSVEDRTGNTYEQYF. The CDR3 DNA reads TGCAGCGTTGAAGACCGGACAGGGAACACCTACGAGCAGTACTTC.

The chain joins TRBV7-2 to TRBJ1-1; D gene unclear. The germline V and J ends were trimmed by 1 base and 0 bases, with 18 bases remaining between them. The CDR3 contains 18 residues. Germline CDR1 SGHTA, CDR2 FQGNSA. DNA for the CDR3: TGTGCCAGCAGCTTAGAGTACAGACAAATCCCCCTGAACACTGAAGCTTTCTTT. Translation: CASSLEYRQIPLNTEAFF.

The chain employs TRBV7-9 and TRBJ1-1; 11 bases line up with TRBD1. CDR1 is SEHNR, CDR2 FQNEAQ, per germline (reference sequence). The CDR3 extends over 15 amino acids. The trim removed 4 bases at V and 11 bases at J, leaving 12 bases unmatched. The CDR3 loop reads CASSSPGQGVRGAFF. In nucleotides, the CDR3 is TGTGCCAGCAGCTCCCCGGGACAGGGGGTCCGGGGGGCTTTCTTT.

The CDR3 protein is CASSSTSGKLGTEAFF. In nucleotides, the CDR3 is TGTGCCAGCAGCTCCACGTCGGGAAAGCTGGGAACTGAAGCTTTCTTT. This chain joins TRBV7-9 and TRBJ1-1; D call uncertain. CDR1 is SEHNR, CDR2 FQNEAQ, per germline (reference sequence). The V end lost 4 bases, the J end lost 5 bases, and 20 bases lay between the germline ends. This CDR3 has 16 residues.